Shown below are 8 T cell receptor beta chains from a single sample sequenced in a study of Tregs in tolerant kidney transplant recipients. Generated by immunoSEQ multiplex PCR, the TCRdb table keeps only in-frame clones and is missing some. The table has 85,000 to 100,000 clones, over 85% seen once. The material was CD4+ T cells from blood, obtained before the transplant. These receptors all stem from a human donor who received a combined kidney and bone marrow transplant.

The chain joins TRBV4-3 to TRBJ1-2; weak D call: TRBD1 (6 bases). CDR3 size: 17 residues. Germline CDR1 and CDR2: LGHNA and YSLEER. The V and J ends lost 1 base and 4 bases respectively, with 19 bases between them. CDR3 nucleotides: TGCGCCAGCAGCCAAGCGACAGGACACCCTTTCACCTATGGCTACACCTTC. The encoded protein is CASSQATGHPFTYGYTF.

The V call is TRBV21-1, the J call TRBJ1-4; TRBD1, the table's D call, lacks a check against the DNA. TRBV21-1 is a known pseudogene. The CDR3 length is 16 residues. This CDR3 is CASSKRKGVADEKLFF. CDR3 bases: TGTGCCAGCAGCAAAAGGAAAGGGGTTGCAGATGAAAAACTGTTTTTT.

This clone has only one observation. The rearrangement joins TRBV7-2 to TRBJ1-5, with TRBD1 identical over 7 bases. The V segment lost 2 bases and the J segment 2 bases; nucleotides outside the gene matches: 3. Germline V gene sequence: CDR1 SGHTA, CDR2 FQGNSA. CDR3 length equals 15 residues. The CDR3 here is CASSLSQGRNQPQHF. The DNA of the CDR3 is TGTGCCAGCAGCTTATCACAGGGGCGCAATCAGCCCCAGCATTTT.

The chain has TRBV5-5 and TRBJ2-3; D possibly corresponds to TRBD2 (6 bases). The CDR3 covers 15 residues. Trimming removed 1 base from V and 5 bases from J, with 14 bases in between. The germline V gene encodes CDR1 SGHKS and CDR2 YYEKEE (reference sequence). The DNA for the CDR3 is TGTGCCAGCAGCTTGTTGCAAACCGGGGGAGATACGCAGTATTTT. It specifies CASSLLQTGGDTQYF.

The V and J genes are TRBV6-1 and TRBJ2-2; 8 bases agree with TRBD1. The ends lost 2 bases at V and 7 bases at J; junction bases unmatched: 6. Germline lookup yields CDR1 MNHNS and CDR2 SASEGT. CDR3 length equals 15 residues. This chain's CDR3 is CASSERTGGIGELFF. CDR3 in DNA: TGTGCCAGCAGTGAACGAACAGGGGGGATCGGGGAGCTGTTTTTT.

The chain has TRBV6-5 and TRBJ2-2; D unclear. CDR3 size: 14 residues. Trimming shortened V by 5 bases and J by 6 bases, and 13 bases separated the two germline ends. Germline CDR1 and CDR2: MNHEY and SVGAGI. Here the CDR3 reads CASSQMSSAGELFF. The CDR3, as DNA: TGTGCCAGCAGTCAAATGAGCTCTGCCGGGGAGCTGTTTTTT.

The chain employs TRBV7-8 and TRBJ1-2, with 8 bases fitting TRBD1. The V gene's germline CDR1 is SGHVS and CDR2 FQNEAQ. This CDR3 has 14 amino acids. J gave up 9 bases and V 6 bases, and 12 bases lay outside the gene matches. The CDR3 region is CASSSDRGLRSYTF. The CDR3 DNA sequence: TGTGCCAGCAGTTCAGACAGGGGATTGAGGAGCTACACCTTC.

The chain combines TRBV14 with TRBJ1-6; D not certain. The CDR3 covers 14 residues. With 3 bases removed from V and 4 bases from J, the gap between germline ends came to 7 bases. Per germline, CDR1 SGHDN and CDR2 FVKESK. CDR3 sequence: CASSHQAYNSPLHF. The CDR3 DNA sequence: TGTGCCAGCAGCCATCAGGCGTATAATTCACCCCTCCACTTT. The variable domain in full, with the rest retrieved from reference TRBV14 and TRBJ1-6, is EAGVTQFPSHSVIEKGQTVTLRCDPISGHDNLYWYRRVMGKEIKFLLHFVKESKQDESGMPNNRFLAERTGGTYSTLKVQPAELEDSGVYFCASSHQAYNSPLHFGNGTRLTVT.